The clone carrying this TCR beta chain was counted between two and nine times. This specimen comes from a study of blood T cell repertoires in COVID-19. Study summary: Samples came from the United States, Italy and Spain, spanning acute and convalescent COVID-19.

The germline V gene encodes CDR1 KGHDR and CDR2 SFDVKD. The CDR3 contains 13 residues. V was clipped by 3 bases and J by 7 bases, with 9 bases between them. Assay: immunoSEQ multiplex PCR; the TCRdb copy retains only in-frame clones and omits some. The table includes 85,000 to 100,000 clones, about four fifths detected once. This sequence originates from a human donor in a cohort sampled during active COVID-19. The material sequenced was peripheral blood. The genes are TRBV24-1 and TRBJ2-1; D not certain. CDR3 DNA sequence: TGTGCCACCAGTGATAAAACGAGGAATGAGCAGTTCTTC. Protein sequence: CATSDKTRNEQFF.